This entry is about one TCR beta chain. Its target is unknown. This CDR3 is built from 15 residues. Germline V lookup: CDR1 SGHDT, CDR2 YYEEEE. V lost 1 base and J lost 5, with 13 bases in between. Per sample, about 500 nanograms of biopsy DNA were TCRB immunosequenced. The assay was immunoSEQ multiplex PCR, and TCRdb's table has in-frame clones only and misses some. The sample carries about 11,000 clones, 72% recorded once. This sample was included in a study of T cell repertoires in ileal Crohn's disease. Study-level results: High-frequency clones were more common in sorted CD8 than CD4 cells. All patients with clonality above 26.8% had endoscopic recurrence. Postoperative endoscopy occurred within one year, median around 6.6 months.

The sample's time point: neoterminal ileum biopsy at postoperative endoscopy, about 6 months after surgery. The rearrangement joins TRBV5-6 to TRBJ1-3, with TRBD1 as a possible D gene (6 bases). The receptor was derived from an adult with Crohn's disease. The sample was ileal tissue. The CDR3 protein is CASSLIQGSRNTIYF. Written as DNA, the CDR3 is TGTGCCAGCAGCTTGATACAGGGTTCTAGAAACACCATATATTTT.